The 8 T cell receptor beta chains listed next were all sequenced from one sample in a study of T cells in Graves' hyperthyroidism and ophthalmopathy. The CDR3 regions of TCR beta were amplified from RNA transcripts. HTBI primers drove first-round RT-PCR of the TCR CDR3. TCRdb analysed the multiplex PCR reads with MiXCR anew, one entry per CDR3 protein. The data contain approximately 360,000 distinct CDR3 sequences, 15% to 17% of them singletons. Specimen: blood. Source of these receptors: a woman aged 18-29 years with Graves' hyperthyroidism that later progressed to Graves' ophthalmopathy.

This clonotype has at least ten counts. This CDR3 is CASSPVGQGPLEQYF. CDR3 nucleotide sequence: TGTGCCAGCAGTCCCGTCGGGCAGGGACCGCTCGAGCAGTACTTC. This chain joins TRBV28 and TRBJ2-7; possibly TRBD1 or TRBD2 for D (5 bases each). From germline, CDR1 is MDHEN and CDR2 SYDVKM. The CDR3 runs 15 residues. V was cut by 5 bases and J by 6 bases, with 20 bases left in between. The full variable domain, its missing parts supplied by reference TRBV28 and TRBJ2-7, is DVKVTQSSRYLVKRTGEKVFLECVQDMDHENMFWYRQDPGLGLRLIYFSYDVKMKEKGDIPEGYSVSREKKERFSLILESASTNQTSMYLCASSPVGQGPLEQYFGPGTRLTVT.

In the case of this clonotype: An end of the junction does not agree with germline; a read error may underlie this. This sequence joins TRBV19 and TRBJ2-1; D possibly corresponds to TRBD2 (5 bases). This CDR3 region has 16 residues. CDR1 and CDR2 (germline): LNHDA, SQIVND (reference sequence). CDR3 bases: TGTGCCGGTAGCCTTTCAACTAGAGTTTCCTACAATGAGCAGTTCTTC. Amino acid sequence: CAGSLSTRVSYNEQFF.

This clonotype has more than one count but fewer than ten. The V and J genes are TRBV7-6 and TRBJ2-5; tentative D call: TRBD2 (6 bases). The germline V gene has CDR1 SGHVS and CDR2 FNYEAQ. Trimming took off 2 bases at V and 1 base at J, with 11 bases between the two ends. The CDR3 runs to 15 residues. CDR3 region: CASSLYSGGQETQYF. The CDR3 DNA follows: TGTGCCAGCAGCTTATATTCCGGGGGCCAAGAGACCCAGTACTTC.

In its sample, this clonotype was seen many times. V and J are TRBV3-1 and TRBJ2-1; perhaps D is TRBD1 or TRBD2 (5 bases each). Germline V gene data show CDR1 as LGHDT and CDR2 as YNNKEL (reference sequence). V lost 1 base, J lost 0 bases, and 13 bases lay in between. This CDR3 has 17 amino acids. Written as DNA, the CDR3 is TGTGCCAGCAGCCAAGTGGGACGGAGGAGCTCCTACAATGAGCAGTTCTTC. Translated, it gives CASSQVGRRSSYNEQFF.

This clonotype has ten or more counts. The genes are TRBV20-1 and TRBJ2-1; D is ambiguous. Trimming took 8 bases from V and 8 from J, leaving 22 bases between them. The CDR3 runs to 14 residues. Per germline, CDR1 DFQATT and CDR2 SNEGSKA (reference sequence). CDR3 sequence: CSSRLSPAGDEQFF. DNA of the CDR3: TGCAGTAGTCGGCTCTCCCCCGCTGGTGATGAGCAGTTCTTC.

This clonotype was detected ten times or more. The chain recombines TRBV7-8 with TRBJ2-2; D may be TRBD1 (6 bases). Deletions cut 0 bases from V and 4 bases from J, with 18 bases between. Germline CDR1 is SGHVS and CDR2 is FQNEAQ. The CDR3 is 18 residues long. Here the CDR3 DNA reads TGTGCCAGCAGCTTAGCTCGGACAGTACGACGAAGCACCGGGGAGCTGTTTTTT. Translated: CASSLARTVRRSTGELFF.

There are many counts of this clonotype. V gene TRBV29-1 combines with J gene TRBJ2-1; 7 bases align to TRBD2. After removal of 2 bases from V and 1 base from J, the junction contained 8 bases not matched to a gene. CDR3 size: 16 residues. CDR1 and CDR2 (germline): SQVTM, ANQGSEA. CDR3 in DNA: TGCAGCGTTGAACCGGCGGGGGACGAGTCCTACAATGAGCAGTTCTTC. It encodes CSVEPAGDESYNEQFF.

This clonotype was detected only a few times. This chain links TRBV6-1 with TRBJ1-5, with D perhaps matching TRBD1 (5 bases). This CDR3 region has 15 residues. Trimming took 8 bases from V and 2 from J, leaving 16 bases between them. Germline-derived CDR1 and CDR2 are MNHNS and SASEGT. In nucleotides, the CDR3 is TGTGCCAGCCACTTCGGGGGGGAGGGCAATCAGCCCCAGCATTTT. As protein: CASHFGGEGNQPQHF.